This T cell receptor beta chain was documented in a study of blood T cells in healthy people across ages (dated by TCRdb to about 2015). Turning to the overall study: In model experiments, roughly one uniquely barcoded TCR beta cDNA molecule per two T cells was captured by template switching. Donors were grouped into four age groups: young (average roughly 15 years), middle-aged (roughly 38), aged (around 60) and long-lived (82). For two donors (one aged 18 to 29 and one aged 80 or older), the study analyzed two additional independent replicas of 1 million unique cDNA reads from the same blood draw. Using deep sequencing normalized with unique cDNA molecular identifiers, the study measured how TCR beta repertoire diversity changes with age. Donors of different ages were randomly distributed across sequencing lanes to avoid experimental bias.

Systemically healthy Caucasian individuals from Russia, some 40 in total and aged roughly 6 to 90 years, were included as donors. Approximately 9.3 milliliters of peripheral blood were collected from each donor into EDTA-treated Vacutainer tubes. PBMCs were isolated by Ficoll-Paque density-gradient centrifugation, with at least 6 million obtained per sample. Total RNA, at least 6 micrograms per sample, was extracted from PBMCs with Trizol reagent. For every donor, an aliquot of PBMCs went through flow cytometry to measure the percentages of naive CD45RAhigh/CD27high T cells. Summary of the overall study and its limitations: A strong correlation was found between observed TCR beta diversity and the percentage of naive T cells measured by flow cytometry. Donor CMV infection status was unknown, potentially confounding age-related changes in expanded clonotypes. As age increased, observed TCR beta diversity per million T cells dropped in a roughly linear way, and a significant reduction was already evident by age 40. Compared with the aged group, the long-lived group had more naive CD4+ T cells, fewer expanded clones and increased TCR diversity, a pattern suggesting age selection. Since profiling was done on bulk unsorted PBMCs, naive and antigen-experienced compartments could not be conclusively compared. Total diversity estimates from one million sequenced T cells were considered lower bounds and underestimates.

Worth noting for this clonotype: This clone's antigen is unknown. No base quality values were provided; no much bigger clone lies one nucleotide off.

Library creation used 5' RACE. These reads were obtained on an Illumina HiSeq 2500. The second PCR ran for roughly 7 to 12 cycles and used a J-beta primer mix along with a sample-barcoded 5' primer. A unique molecular identifier was introduced onto each TCR beta cDNA molecule by a template-switch 5' adaptor carrying 12 random nucleotides. At least 2.5 million CDR3-containing paired-end reads were obtained from each sample. First-strand cDNA was synthesized from all RNA with the Mint cDNA synthesis kit, primed by a TRBC-specific oligonucleotide. After uracil-DNA glycosylase treatment, a first 18-cycle PCR used universal primers M1SS and BC2_uni_R on all cDNA. On the authors' methods: Each sample was normalized by randomly selecting 1 million high-quality reads, each carrying a distinct molecular identifier. Reads with shared molecular identifiers were discarded instead of being binned into consensus sequences. MiTCR, with a Q25 quality threshold and the strictest error-elimination algorithm, was used for CDR3 identification, clonotype clustering and error correction. A nonparametric unseen species model using Euler transformation provided a lower-bound estimate of total TCR beta diversity. TCRdb reran the public reads through fastp at Q25 and MiXCR, keeping productive beta chains. Rows are unified per CDR3 protein, each entry keeping the most common DNA and genes. TCRdb, not the original authors, processed these V and J calls. A total of around 1.7 million distinct CDR3 sequences appear in this sample, about 30% of them only once. The ten largest clones add up to approximately 7.7% of the sample.

V was cut back by 1 base and J by 2 bases, leaving a gap of 8 bases between them. The CDR3 has 14 amino acids, counting the end cysteine and phenylalanine. Only the CDR3 DNA stays, 42 bases, in frame from base 1. Via the germline V gene, CDR1 is MNHEY and CDR2 SVGEGT. Material: blood. The chain couples TRBV6-2 or TRBV6-3 to TRBJ1-1; a tentative D call is TRBD1 (6 bases match). This TCR was recovered from a woman in her 30s in good health. CDR3 region: CASSYWTANTEAFF. The bases read TGTGCCAGCAGTTACTGGACAGCTAACACTGAAGCTTTCTTT.